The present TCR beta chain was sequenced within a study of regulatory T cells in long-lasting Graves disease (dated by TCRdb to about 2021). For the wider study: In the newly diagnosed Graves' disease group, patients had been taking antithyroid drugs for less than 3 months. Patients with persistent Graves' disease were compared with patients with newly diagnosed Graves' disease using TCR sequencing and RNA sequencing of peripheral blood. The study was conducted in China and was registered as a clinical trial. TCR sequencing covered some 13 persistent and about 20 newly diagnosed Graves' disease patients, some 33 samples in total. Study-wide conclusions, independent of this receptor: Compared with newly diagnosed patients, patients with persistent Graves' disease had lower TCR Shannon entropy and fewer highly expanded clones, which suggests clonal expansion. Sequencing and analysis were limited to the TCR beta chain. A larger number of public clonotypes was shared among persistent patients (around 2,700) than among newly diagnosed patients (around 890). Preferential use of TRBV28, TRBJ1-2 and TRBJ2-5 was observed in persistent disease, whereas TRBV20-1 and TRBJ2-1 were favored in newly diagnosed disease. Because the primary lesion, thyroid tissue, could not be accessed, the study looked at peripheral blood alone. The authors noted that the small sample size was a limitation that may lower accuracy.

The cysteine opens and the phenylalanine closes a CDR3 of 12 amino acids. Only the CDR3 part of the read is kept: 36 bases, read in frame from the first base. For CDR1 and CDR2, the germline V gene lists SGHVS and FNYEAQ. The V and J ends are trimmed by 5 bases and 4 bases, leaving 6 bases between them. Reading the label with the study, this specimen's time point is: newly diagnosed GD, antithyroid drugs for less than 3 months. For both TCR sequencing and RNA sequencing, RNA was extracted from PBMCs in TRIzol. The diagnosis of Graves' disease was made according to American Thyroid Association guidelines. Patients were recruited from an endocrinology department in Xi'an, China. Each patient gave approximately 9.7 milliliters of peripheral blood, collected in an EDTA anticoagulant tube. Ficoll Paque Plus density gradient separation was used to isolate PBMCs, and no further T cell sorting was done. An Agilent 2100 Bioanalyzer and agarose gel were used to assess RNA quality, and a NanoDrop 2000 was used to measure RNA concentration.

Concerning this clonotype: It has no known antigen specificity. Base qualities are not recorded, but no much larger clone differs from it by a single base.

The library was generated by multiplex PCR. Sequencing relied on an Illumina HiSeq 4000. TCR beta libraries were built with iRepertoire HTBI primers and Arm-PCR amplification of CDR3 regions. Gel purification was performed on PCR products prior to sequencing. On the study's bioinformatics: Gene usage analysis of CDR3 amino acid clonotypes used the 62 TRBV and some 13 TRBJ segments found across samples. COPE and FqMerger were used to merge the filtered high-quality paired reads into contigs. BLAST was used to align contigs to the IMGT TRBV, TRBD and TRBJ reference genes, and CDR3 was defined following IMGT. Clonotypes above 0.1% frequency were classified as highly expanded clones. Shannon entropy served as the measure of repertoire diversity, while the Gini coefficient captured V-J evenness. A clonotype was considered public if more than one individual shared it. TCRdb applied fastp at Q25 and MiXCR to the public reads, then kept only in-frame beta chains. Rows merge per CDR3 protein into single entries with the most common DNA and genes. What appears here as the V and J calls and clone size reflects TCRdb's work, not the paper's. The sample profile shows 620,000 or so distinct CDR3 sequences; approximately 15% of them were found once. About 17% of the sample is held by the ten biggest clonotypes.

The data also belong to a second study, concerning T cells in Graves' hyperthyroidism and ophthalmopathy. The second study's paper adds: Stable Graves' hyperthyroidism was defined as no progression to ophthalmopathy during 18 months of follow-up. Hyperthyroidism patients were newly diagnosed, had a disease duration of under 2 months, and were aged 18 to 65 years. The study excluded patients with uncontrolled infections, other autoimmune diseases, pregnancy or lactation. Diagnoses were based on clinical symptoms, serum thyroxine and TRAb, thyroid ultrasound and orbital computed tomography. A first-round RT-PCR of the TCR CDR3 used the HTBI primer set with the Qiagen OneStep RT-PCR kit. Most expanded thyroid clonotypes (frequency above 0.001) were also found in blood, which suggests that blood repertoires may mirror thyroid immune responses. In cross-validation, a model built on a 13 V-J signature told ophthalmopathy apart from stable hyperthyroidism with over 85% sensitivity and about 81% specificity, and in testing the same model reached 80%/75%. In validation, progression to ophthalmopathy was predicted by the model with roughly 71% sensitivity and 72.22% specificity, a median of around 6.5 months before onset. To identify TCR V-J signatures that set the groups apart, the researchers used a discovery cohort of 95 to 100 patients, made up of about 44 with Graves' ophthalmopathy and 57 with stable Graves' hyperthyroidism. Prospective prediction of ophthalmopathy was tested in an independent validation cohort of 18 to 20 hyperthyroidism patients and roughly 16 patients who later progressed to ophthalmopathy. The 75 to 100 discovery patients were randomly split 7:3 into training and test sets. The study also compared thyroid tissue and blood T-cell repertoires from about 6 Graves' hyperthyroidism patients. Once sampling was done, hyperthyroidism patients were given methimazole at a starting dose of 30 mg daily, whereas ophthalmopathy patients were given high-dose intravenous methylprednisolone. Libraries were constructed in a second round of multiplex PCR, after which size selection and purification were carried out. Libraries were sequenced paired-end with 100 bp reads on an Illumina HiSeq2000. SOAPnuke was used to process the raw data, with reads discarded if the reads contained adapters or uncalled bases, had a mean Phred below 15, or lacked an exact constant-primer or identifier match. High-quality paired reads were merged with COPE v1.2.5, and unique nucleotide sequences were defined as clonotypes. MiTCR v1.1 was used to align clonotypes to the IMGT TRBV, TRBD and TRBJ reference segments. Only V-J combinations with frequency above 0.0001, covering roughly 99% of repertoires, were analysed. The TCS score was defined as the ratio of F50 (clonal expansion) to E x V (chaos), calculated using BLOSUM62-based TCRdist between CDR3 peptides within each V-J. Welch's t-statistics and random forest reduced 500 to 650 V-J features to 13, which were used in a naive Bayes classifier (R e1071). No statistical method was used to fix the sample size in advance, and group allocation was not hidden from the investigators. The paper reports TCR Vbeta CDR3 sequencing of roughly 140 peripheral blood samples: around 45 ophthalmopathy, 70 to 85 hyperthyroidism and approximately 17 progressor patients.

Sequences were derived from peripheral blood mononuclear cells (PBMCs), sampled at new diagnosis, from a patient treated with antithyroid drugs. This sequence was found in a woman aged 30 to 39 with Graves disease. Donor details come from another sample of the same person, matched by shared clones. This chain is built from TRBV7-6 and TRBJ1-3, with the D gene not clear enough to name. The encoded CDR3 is CASSAPGNTIYF. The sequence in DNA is TGTGCCAGCAGCGCGCCCGGAAACACCATATATTTT.